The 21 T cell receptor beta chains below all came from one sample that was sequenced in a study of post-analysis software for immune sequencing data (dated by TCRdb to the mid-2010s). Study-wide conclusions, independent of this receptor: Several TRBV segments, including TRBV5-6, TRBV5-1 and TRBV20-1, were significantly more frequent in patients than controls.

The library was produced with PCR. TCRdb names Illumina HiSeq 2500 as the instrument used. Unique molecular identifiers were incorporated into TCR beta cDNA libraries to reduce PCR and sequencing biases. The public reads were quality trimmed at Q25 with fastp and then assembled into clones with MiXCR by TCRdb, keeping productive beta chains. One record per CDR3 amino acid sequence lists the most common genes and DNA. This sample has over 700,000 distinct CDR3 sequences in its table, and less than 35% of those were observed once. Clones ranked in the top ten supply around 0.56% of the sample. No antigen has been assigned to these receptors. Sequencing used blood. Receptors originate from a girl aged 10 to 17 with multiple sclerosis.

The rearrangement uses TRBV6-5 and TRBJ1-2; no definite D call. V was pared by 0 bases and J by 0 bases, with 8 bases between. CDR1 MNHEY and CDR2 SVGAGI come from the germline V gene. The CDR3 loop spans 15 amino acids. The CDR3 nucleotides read TGTGCCAGCAGTTACTCTGGCGGCCCTAACTATGGCTACACCTTC. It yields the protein CASSYSGGPNYGYTF.

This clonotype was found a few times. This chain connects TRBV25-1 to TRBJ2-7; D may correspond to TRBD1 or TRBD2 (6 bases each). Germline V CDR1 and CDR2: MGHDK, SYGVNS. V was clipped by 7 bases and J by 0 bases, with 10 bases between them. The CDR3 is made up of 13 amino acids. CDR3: CASKGGISYEQYF. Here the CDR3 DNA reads TGTGCCAGCAAGGGGGGAATCTCCTACGAGCAGTACTTC.

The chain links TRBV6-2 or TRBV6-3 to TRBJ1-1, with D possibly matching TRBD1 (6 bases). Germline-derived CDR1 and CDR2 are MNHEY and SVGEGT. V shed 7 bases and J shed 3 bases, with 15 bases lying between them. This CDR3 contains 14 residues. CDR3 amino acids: CASTLRRGDTEAFF. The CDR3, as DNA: TGTGCCAGCACCTTACGAAGGGGGGACACTGAAGCTTTCTTT.

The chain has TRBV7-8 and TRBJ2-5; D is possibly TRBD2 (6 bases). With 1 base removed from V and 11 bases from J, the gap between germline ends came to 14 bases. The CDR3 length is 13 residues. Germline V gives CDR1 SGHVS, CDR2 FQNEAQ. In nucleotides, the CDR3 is TGTGCCAGCAGCTTAGTGGTAACGGGAGAGCAGTACTTC. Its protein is CASSLVVTGEQYF.

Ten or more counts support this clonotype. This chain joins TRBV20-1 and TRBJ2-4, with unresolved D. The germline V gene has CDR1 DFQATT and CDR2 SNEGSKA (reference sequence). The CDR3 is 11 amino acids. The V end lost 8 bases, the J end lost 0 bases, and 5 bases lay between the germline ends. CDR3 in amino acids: CSLLAKNIQYF. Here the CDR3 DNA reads TGCAGTCTCCTAGCCAAAAACATTCAGTACTTC.

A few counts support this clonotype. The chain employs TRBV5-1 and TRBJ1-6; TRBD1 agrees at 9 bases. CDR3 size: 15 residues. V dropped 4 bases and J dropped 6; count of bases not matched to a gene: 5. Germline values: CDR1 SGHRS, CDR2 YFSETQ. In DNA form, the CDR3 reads TGCGCCAGCAGCCCGGGGACAGGGCCTAATTCACCCCTCCACTTT. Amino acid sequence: CASSPGTGPNSPLHF.

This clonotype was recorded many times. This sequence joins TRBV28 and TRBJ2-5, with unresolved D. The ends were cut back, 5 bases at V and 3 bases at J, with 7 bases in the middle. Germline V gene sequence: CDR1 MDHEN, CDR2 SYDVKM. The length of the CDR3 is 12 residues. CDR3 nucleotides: TGTGCCAGCAGTGTGGGGAAAGAGACCCAGTACTTC. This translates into CASSVGKETQYF.

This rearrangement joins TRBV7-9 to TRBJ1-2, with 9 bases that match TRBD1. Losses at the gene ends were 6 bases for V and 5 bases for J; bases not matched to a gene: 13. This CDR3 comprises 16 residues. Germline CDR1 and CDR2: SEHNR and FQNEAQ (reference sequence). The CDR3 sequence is CASRGDREEFGYGYTF. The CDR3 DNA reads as TGTGCCAGCAGAGGGGACAGGGAGGAGTTCGGATATGGCTACACCTTC.

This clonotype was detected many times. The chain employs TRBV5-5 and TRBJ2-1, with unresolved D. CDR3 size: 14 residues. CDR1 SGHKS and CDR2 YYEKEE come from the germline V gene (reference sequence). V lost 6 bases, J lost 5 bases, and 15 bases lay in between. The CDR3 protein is CASTPRLGDNEQFF. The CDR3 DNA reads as TGTGCCAGCACCCCGCGTCTTGGGGACAATGAGCAGTTCTTC.

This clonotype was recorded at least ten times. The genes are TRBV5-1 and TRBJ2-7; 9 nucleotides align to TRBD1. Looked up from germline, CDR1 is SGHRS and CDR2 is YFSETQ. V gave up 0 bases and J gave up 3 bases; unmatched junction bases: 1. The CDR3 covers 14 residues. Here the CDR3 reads CASSLATGGYEQYF. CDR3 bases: TGCGCCAGCAGCTTGGCGACAGGGGGCTACGAGCAGTACTTC.

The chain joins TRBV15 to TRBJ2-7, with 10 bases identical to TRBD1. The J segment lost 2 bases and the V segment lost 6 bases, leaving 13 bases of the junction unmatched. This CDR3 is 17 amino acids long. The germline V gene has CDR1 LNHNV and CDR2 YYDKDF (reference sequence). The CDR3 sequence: CATRTSGGTGAPYEQYF. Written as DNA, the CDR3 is TGTGCCACCAGAACATCAGGCGGGACAGGGGCTCCCTACGAGCAGTACTTC.

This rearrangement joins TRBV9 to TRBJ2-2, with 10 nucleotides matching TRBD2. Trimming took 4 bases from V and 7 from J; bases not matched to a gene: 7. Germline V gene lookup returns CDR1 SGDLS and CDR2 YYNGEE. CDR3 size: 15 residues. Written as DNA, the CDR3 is TGTGCCAGCAGCTTAGCGGGAGGAGCCAGCGGGGAGCTGTTTTTT. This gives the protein CASSLAGGASGELFF.

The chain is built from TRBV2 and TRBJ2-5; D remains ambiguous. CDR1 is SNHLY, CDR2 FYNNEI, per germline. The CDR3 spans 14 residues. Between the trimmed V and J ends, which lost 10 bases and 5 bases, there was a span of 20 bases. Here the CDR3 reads CATALTRSEETQYF. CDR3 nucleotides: TGTGCCACCGCACTGACCCGTTCGGAGGAGACCCAGTACTTC.

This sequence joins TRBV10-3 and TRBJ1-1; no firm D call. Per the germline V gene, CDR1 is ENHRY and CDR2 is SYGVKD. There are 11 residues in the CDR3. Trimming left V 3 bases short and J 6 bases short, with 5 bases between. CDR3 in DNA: TGTGCCATCAGTGACGGCCCTGAAGCTTTCTTT. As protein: CAISDGPEAFF.

DNA for the CDR3: TGTGCCAGCAGCCCCGGGGACAGGGGGATCTATGGCTACACCTTC. It yields the protein CASSPGDRGIYGYTF. V gene TRBV11-2 combines with J gene TRBJ1-2; 11 bases agree with TRBD1. This CDR3 is 15 amino acids long. The J segment lost 4 bases and the V segment lost 5 bases, leaving 6 bases of the junction unmatched. The germline V gene has CDR1 SGHAT and CDR2 FQNNGV.

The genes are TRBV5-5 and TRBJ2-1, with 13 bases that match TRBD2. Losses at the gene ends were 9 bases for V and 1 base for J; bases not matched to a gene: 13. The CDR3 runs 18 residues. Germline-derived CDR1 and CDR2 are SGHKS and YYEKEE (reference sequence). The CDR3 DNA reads TGTGCCAACAACACCACTAGCGGGGGGGCCCCGTCCTACAATGAGCAGTTCTTC. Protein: CANNTTSGGAPSYNEQFF.

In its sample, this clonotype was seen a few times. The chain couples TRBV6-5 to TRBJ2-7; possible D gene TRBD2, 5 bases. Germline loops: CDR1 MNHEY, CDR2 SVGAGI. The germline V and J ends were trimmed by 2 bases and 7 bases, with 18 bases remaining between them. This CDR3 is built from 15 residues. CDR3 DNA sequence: TGTGCCAGCAGTTACCAGGCCCCCCAACCGGGAGAGCAGTACTTC. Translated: CASSYQAPQPGEQYF.

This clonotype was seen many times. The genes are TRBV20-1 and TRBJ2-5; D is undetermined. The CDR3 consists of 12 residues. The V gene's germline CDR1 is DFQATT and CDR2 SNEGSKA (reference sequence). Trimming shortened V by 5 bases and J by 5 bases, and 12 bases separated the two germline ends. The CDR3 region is CSAFIPTETQYF. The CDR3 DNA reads TGCAGTGCTTTTATCCCAACGGAGACCCAGTACTTC.

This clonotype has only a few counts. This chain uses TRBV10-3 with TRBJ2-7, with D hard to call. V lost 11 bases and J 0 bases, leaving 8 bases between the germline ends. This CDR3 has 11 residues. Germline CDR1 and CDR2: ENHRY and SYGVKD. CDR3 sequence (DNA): TGTGCCGCCGGGCTCTCCTACGAGCAGTACTTC. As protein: CAAGLSYEQYF.

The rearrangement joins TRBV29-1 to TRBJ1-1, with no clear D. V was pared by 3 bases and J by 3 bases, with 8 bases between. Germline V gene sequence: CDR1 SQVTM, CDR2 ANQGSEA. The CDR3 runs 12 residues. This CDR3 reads CSVEAWDTEAFF. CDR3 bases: TGCAGCGTTGAGGCCTGGGACACTGAAGCTTTCTTT.

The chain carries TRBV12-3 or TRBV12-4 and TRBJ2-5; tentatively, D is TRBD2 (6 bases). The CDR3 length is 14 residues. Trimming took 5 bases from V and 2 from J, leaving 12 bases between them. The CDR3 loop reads CASSQAGCQETQYF. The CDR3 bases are TGTGCCAGCAGTCAAGCGGGTTGTCAAGAGACCCAGTACTTC.